These 13 T cell receptor beta chains were all obtained from the same sample, sequenced in a study of identical twins. TCRdb fed the 5' RACE reads into MiXCR, producing one record per CDR3 protein. This table has about 810,000 distinct CDR3 sequences, about 12% appearing once. These data are also associated with another study on yellow fever vaccine responses in identical twins.

Sample: PBMCs. The receptors shown here come from a woman aged 18 to 35 in good health.

The J gene is TRBJ2-5, the V gene TRBV20-1; TRBD1 or TRBD2 may be the D gene (6 bases each). CDR3 length equals 14 residues. V was cut by 4 bases and J by 4 bases, with 16 bases left in between. From germline, CDR1 is DFQATT and CDR2 SNEGSKA (reference sequence). The CDR3 nucleotides read TGCAGTGCTACCTCCCTGGGGGGCACAGAGACCCAGTACTTC. This translates into CSATSLGGTETQYF.

This chain links TRBV6-1 with TRBJ1-2; D is undetermined. V gave up 6 bases and J gave up 3 bases, with 11 bases separating them. Germline CDR1 MNHNS, CDR2 SASEGT. CDR3 length: 13 residues. The CDR3 DNA reads TGTGCCAGCAGCCACCCACCAGACTATGGCTACACCTTC. This encodes CASSHPPDYGYTF.

As for this clonotype: One end of the junction varies from germline; a read error may be responsible. CDR3 loop: CCARAPETGTTPYEQYF. The CDR3 DNA reads TGCTGTGCTAGAGCCCCCGAGACCGGGACTACGCCCTACGAGCAGTACTTC. V and J are TRBV20-1 and TRBJ2-7; 7 bases map to TRBD2. The CDR3 spans 17 residues. CDR1 DFQATT and CDR2 SNEGSKA come from the germline V gene (reference sequence).

Ten or more counts support this clonotype. V gene TRBV12-3 or TRBV12-4 combines with J gene TRBJ1-5; D is ambiguous. V lost 1 base and J lost 3, with 10 bases in between. The CDR3 length is 15 residues. CDR3: CASSLVGVDNQPQHF. CDR3 coding DNA: TGTGCCAGCAGTTTAGTTGGGGTAGACAATCAGCCCCAGCATTTT.

This clonotype was picked up many times. The chain is built from TRBV6-5 and TRBJ2-7, with D possibly matching TRBD2 (6 bases). The CDR3 spans 13 residues. Trimming shortened V by 1 base and J by 6 bases, and 10 bases separated the two germline ends. Germline V gives CDR1 MNHEY, CDR2 SVGAGI. Here the CDR3 DNA reads TGTGCCAGCAGTTACTTCAAAGCGGGCGAGCAGTACTTC. Translation gives CASSYFKAGEQYF.

A few counts support this clonotype. The chain links TRBV5-5 to TRBJ2-4, with a tentative D call TRBD2 (7 bases). Germline CDR1 reads SGHKS; CDR2 reads YYEKEE (reference sequence). The CDR3 contains 14 residues. Trimming took 9 bases from V and 2 from J, leaving 15 bases between them. The CDR3 loop reads CATSEGGPKNIQYF. CDR3 in DNA: TGTGCCACCTCCGAGGGGGGGCCCAAAAACATTCAGTACTTC. Full variable domain (missing parts from reference TRBV5-5 and TRBJ2-4): DAGVTQSPTHLIKTRGQQVTLRCSPISGHKSVSWYQQVLGQGPQFIFQYYEKEERGRGNFPDRFSARQFPNYSSELNVNALLLGDSALYLCATSEGGPKNIQYFGAGTRLSVL.

This clonotype was seen only a few times. V and J are TRBV6-5 and TRBJ2-5; the D is unclear. The V end lost 1 base, the J end lost 5 bases, and 14 bases lay between the germline ends. The CDR3 spans 15 residues. The germline CDR1 and CDR2 sequences are MNHEY and SVGAGI. CDR3 loop: CASSYYKGISETQYF. The CDR3 DNA sequence: TGTGCCAGCAGTTACTACAAGGGAATATCTGAGACCCAGTACTTC.

V is TRBV7-2 and J is TRBJ2-2; D unresolved. This CDR3 is 14 amino acids long. V lost 5 bases, J lost 0 bases, and 7 bases lay in between. In germline, CDR1 is SGHTA, CDR2 FQGNSA. The CDR3 protein is CASSTHANTGELFF. CDR3 coding DNA: TGTGCCAGCAGCACCCATGCGAACACCGGGGAGCTGTTTTTT.

This clonotype was counted only a few times. This rearrangement joins TRBV5-1 to TRBJ2-1; D unresolved. The germline gives CDR1 SGHRS, CDR2 YFSETQ. This CDR3 region has 12 residues. V lost 4 bases and J 6 bases, leaving 8 bases between the germline ends. CDR3 region: CASSQSSNEQFF. CDR3 bases: TGCGCCAGCAGCCAATCTAGCAATGAGCAGTTCTTC.

The chain has TRBV4-1 and TRBJ2-3; D may be TRBD2 (6 bases). With 0 bases removed from V and 2 bases from J, the gap between germline ends came to 18 bases. The CDR3 is 18 residues long. The germline V gene has CDR1 MGHRA and CDR2 YSYEKL. The CDR3 nucleotides read TGCGCCAGCAGCCAAGAGGAGAGGGCGGCGGGGATCACAGATACGCAGTATTTT. Its protein product is CASSQEERAAGITDTQYF.

This chain links TRBV5-1 with TRBJ2-5; 13 nucleotides line up with TRBD2. CDR3 length: 20 amino acids. Germline assignment: CDR1 SGHRS and CDR2 YFSETQ. The J segment lost 2 bases and the V segment lost 7 bases, leaving 20 bases of the junction unmatched. The CDR3 loop is CASAQGARGLAGNNQETQYF. CDR3 coding DNA: TGCGCCAGCGCACAGGGGGCGAGGGGACTAGCGGGGAACAATCAAGAGACCCAGTACTTC.

The V call is TRBV5-6, the J call TRBJ2-1; 11 bases agree with TRBD2. Germline V gene sequence: CDR1 SGHDT, CDR2 YYEEEE. The length of the CDR3 is 16 residues. Trimming cost V 4 bases and J 5 bases; bases outside gene matches: 8. The CDR3, as DNA: TGTGCCAGCAGCATAATAGCGGGAGGGCCCCACAATGAGCAGTTCTTC. It is translated as CASSIIAGGPHNEQFF.

The chain is built from TRBV20-1 and TRBJ2-3; TRBD2 is a possible D gene (7 bases). The CDR3 runs 16 residues. V lost 3 bases and J 0 bases, leaving 16 bases between the germline ends. Germline assignment: CDR1 DFQATT and CDR2 SNEGSKA (reference sequence). CDR3: CSARRGGDYSTDTQYF. The CDR3 nucleotides read TGCAGTGCTAGGAGGGGGGGAGACTATAGCACAGATACGCAGTATTTT.